The T cell receptor beta chain under discussion was sequenced for a study of cytomegalovirus exposure and HLA in healthy donors. Findings of the study overall: Across donors, most TCRs were seen rarely, yet some public ones were widespread. When analyzed later, a missense DCLRE1C variant was found to be linked to TCR beta V- and J-gene trimming. Sequencing likely generated an artifact that appeared as a cluster of highly shared sequence variants.

As regards this clone: Its antigen remains unknown.

Primers: 60 Vbeta forward and 13 Jbeta reverse. Per the original data handling: Approximately 12 million of 80 million to 85 million unique TCR beta chains were shared, per a later count. Clones were read by immunoSEQ multiplex PCR, and TCRdb kept only the in-frame ones, dropping some. The V and J calls and clone size were taken over from that table, and D and trimming were inferred from the DNA. The sample lists roughly 200,000 clones, around three quarters occurring once. V was cut by 2 bases and J by 9 bases, with 13 bases left in between. Germline CDR1 SEHNR, CDR2 FQNEAQ (reference sequence). The CDR3 runs to 14 residues.

J is TRBJ2-2 and V is TRBV7-9; D gene unclear. The TCR originated in a man aged 30-40 years in good health and CMV-seronegative. Specimen: PBMCs. Here the CDR3 reads CASSLTPLNWELFF. The DNA for the CDR3 is TGTGCCAGCAGCTTAACCCCTCTTAACTGGGAGCTGTTTTTT.